Below, 27 T cell receptor beta chains from the same sample are listed, as sequenced in a study of patients and donors after allogeneic stem cell transplantation. TCRdb used MiXCR to reprocess the RT-PCR reads, holding one entry per CDR3 protein. Altogether 150,000 to 200,000 distinct CDR3 sequences are present, around 30% being singletons, with the ten largest covering 3.2%. Specimen: blood, either unsorted or a sorted T cell fraction (not recorded which). The source of these receptors is a human donor who was either an allogeneic HSCT recipient or a stem cell or donor lymphocyte infusion donor (not recorded which). It is not recorded whose cells these are; they may come from a transplant donor.

The V and J genes are TRBV12-3 or TRBV12-4 and TRBJ2-5; D may be TRBD2 (5 bases). V was trimmed by 2 bases and J by 4 bases, leaving 11 bases between them. This CDR3 has 14 amino acids. In DNA, the CDR3 is TGTGCCAGCAGTTTACGGACTTGGGGAGAGACCCAGTACTTC. This encodes CASSLRTWGETQYF.

This clonotype is classed as medium-sized. The rearrangement uses TRBV5-1 and TRBJ2-7; 7 bases are a match to TRBD2. V lost 3 bases to trimming and J lost 0 bases; unmatched junction nucleotides: 3. The length of the CDR3 is 14 residues. Germline CDR1 reads SGHRS; CDR2 reads YFSETQ. The CDR3 spells CASSSGTTSYEQYF. DNA for the CDR3: TGCGCCAGCAGCTCCGGGACTACCTCCTACGAGCAGTACTTC.

This clonotype showed up many times. The chain employs TRBV3-1 and TRBJ1-1, with D tentatively TRBD1 (5 bases). V was shortened by 5 bases and J by 1 base, with 14 bases between the two germline ends. Germline V gives CDR1 LGHDT, CDR2 YNNKEL (reference sequence). The length of the CDR3 is 15 residues. The chain's CDR3 is CASSKGSRANTEAFF. The CDR3 DNA reads TGTGCCAGCAGCAAGGGGTCAAGGGCGAACACTGAAGCTTTCTTT.

The chain combines TRBV2 with TRBJ2-2; D is unresolved. Germline assignment: CDR1 SNHLY and CDR2 FYNNEI. This CDR3 region has 15 residues. V lost 7 bases and J lost 1, with 13 bases in between. DNA of the CDR3: TGTGCCAGCACCGCCGGGCCGCGGAACACCGGGGAGCTGTTTTTT. As protein: CASTAGPRNTGELFF. Complete variable domain (other parts from reference TRBV2 and TRBJ2-2): EPEVTQTPSHQVTQMGQEVILRCVPISNHLYFYWYRQILGQKVEFLVSFYNNEISEKSEIFDDQFSVERPDGSNFTLKIRSTKLEDSAMYFCASTAGPRNTGELFFGEGSRLTVL.

This clonotype ranks as medium-sized (0.01 to 0.1%). The rearrangement links TRBV9 to TRBJ1-6, with D tentatively TRBD1 (6 bases). CDR3 length: 16 amino acids. The V end was cut by 0 bases, the J end by 10 bases, with 17 bases between. In germline, CDR1 is SGDLS, CDR2 YYNGEE. Written as DNA, the CDR3 is TGTGCCAGCAGCGTAGGGGGACAAAGGGTCCGGTCACCCCTCCACTTT. The encoded protein is CASSVGGQRVRSPLHF. The entire variable domain, with the rest obtained from reference TRBV9 and TRBJ1-6, is as follows: DSGVTQTPKHLITATGQRVTLRCSPRSGDLSVYWYQQSLDQGLQFLIQYYNGEERAKGNILERFSAQQFPDLHSELNLSSLELGDSALYFCASSVGGQRVRSPLHFGNGTRLTVT.

The CDR3 DNA follows: TGCGCCAGCAGCCAAGGACTAGCGGGTTTTCGGGAGCTGTTTTTT. This translates into CASSQGLAGFRELFF. The chain couples TRBV4-3 to TRBJ2-2; 10 positions match TRBD2. CDR3 length: 15 residues. Germline V gene lookup returns CDR1 LGHNA and CDR2 YSLEER. J was trimmed by 9 bases and V by 1 base; bases with no gene match: 5.

The V gene is TRBV12-3 or TRBV12-4, the J gene TRBJ1-5; no clear D gene. Trimming removed 2 bases from V and 6 bases from J, with 8 bases in between. The CDR3 is made up of 13 amino acids. CDR3 protein: CASSLSQGQPQHF. The CDR3 coding sequence is TGTGCCAGCAGTTTATCTCAAGGTCAGCCCCAGCATTTT.

This chain connects TRBV27 to TRBJ2-7; tentatively, D is TRBD1 (6 bases). The CDR3 is made up of 13 amino acids. Germline V lookup: CDR1 MNHEY, CDR2 SMNVEV (reference sequence). V lost 6 bases and J lost 1, with 10 bases in between. In DNA, the CDR3 is TGTGCCAGCAGCCGGACAGAATCCTACGAGCAGTACTTC. Protein: CASSRTESYEQYF.

The V call is TRBV12-3 or TRBV12-4, the J call TRBJ1-1, with 7 positions matching TRBD1. The trim removed 6 bases at V and 0 bases at J, leaving 4 bases unmatched. The CDR3 is made up of 14 amino acids. CDR3 in amino acids: CASRTGIMNTEAFF. The CDR3 coding sequence is TGTGCCAGCAGGACAGGGATCATGAACACTGAAGCTTTCTTT.

The chain couples TRBV7-3 to TRBJ2-2; 7 nucleotides align to TRBD1. The V gene end was trimmed by 5 bases and the J gene end by 6 bases; junction bases not matched to a gene: 6. Germline CDR1 SGHTA, CDR2 FQGTGA. The CDR3 contains 14 residues. The CDR3 is CASSPYRGAGELFF. CDR3 nucleotide sequence: TGTGCCAGCAGCCCATACAGGGGAGCCGGGGAGCTGTTTTTT.

This sequence joins TRBV7-2 and TRBJ1-6; tentative D call: TRBD1 (5 bases). V was cut by 1 base and J by 10 bases, with 8 bases left in between. This CDR3 region has 13 residues. Germline V CDR1 and CDR2: SGHTA, FQGNSA. For the CDR3, the DNA is TGTGCCAGCAGCTTAGGGGGCCTATCACCCCTCCACTTT. Its translation is CASSLGGLSPLHF.

This chain connects TRBV7-2 to TRBJ1-2, with D maybe TRBD1 (6 bases). Per germline, CDR1 SGHTA and CDR2 FQGNSA. The CDR3 covers 13 residues. Trimming shortened V by 3 bases and J by 4 bases, and 9 bases separated the two germline ends. In nucleotides, the CDR3 is TGTGCCAGCAGCTTCCAGGGGTCCTATGGCTACACCTTC. This translates into CASSFQGSYGYTF.

This clonotype was counted between two and nine times. The chain uses TRBV15 and TRBJ1-2; no firm D call. V was trimmed by 3 bases and J by 0 bases, leaving 17 bases between them. From germline, CDR1 is LNHNV and CDR2 YYDKDF (reference sequence). This CDR3 is 17 amino acids long. The CDR3 DNA follows: TGTGCCACCAGCAGTGGGGTCGATTGGAATTCTAACTATGGCTACACCTTC. Its protein product is CATSSGVDWNSNYGYTF.

As to this clonotype: In this CDR3 the conserved last residue, phenylalanine or tryptophan, is missing, so a read error is likely. The rearrangement uses TRBV7-9 and TRBJ2-3; 11 nucleotides match TRBD2. In germline, CDR1 is SEHNR, CDR2 FQNEAQ (reference sequence). With V trimmed by 2 bases and J by 5 bases, 3 bases remained unmatched. The CDR3 loop spans 15 amino acids. The CDR3 region is CASSLQLAGVDTQYL. The CDR3 DNA is TGTGCCAGCAGCTTACAACTAGCGGGAGTAGATACGCAGTATTTG.

There are a few counts of this clonotype. The chain links TRBV7-2 to TRBJ1-3; no clear D. V lost 2 bases and J 0 bases, leaving 11 bases between the germline ends. This CDR3 has 16 amino acids. CDR1 and CDR2 (germline): SGHTA, FQGNSA. CDR3 sequence: CASSLSPVGSGNTIYF. The CDR3 nucleotides are TGTGCCAGCAGCTTATCCCCGGTGGGCTCTGGAAACACCATATATTTT.

Ten or more counts support this clonotype. The V call is TRBV20-1, the J call TRBJ1-2; perhaps TRBD1 as D (6 bases). The CDR3 is made up of 14 amino acids. The germline CDR1 and CDR2 sequences are DFQATT and SNEGSKA (reference sequence). V dropped 4 bases and J dropped 0 bases, with 12 bases sitting between them. The CDR3 DNA reads as TGCAGTGCTAAACGACAGGTCGCTAACTATGGCTACACCTTC. Protein: CSAKRQVANYGYTF.

This clonotype was picked up a small number of times. V gene TRBV6-6 combines with J gene TRBJ2-5; D not resolved. Trimming removed 0 bases at V and 9 bases at J, with 14 bases between. Looked up from germline, CDR1 is MNHNY and CDR2 is SVGAGI (reference sequence). This CDR3 comprises 14 residues. CDR3 amino acids: CASSYSGGWTAQYF. Written as DNA, the CDR3 is TGTGCCAGCAGTTACTCGGGCGGATGGACGGCCCAGTACTTC.

The chain carries TRBV12-3 or TRBV12-4 and TRBJ2-1, with 13 nucleotides matching TRBD2. The CDR3 is 18 residues long. V trimming: 4 bases; J trimming: 1 base; junction bases outside the gene matches: 7. CDR3 DNA: TGTGCCAGCAGTTCCCCCGGACTAGCGGGAGCTTCCTACAATGAGCAGTTCTTC. Translating it yields CASSSPGLAGASYNEQFF.

This clonotype was counted a few times. This chain links TRBV28 with TRBJ2-1; D gene uncertain. The V end lost 10 bases, the J end lost 9 bases, and 16 bases lay between the germline ends. The CDR3 covers 12 residues. Germline CDR1 and CDR2: MDHEN and SYDVKM. The DNA of the CDR3 is TGTGCCACCACCTCCAGCCTAGGTGAGCAGTTCTTC. It is translated as CATTSSLGEQFF.

The chain has TRBV20-1 and TRBJ2-7; D is uncertain. This CDR3 contains 15 residues. The V gene lost 3 bases and the J gene lost 7 bases, with 22 bases spanning the gap. Germline CDR1 DFQATT, CDR2 SNEGSKA (reference sequence). CDR3 sequence reads: CSASPLRSLYKEQYF. As DNA, the CDR3 is TGCAGTGCTAGCCCGCTACGTTCGCTCTATAAGGAGCAGTACTTC.

This clonotype was counted a few times. The chain couples TRBV12-3 or TRBV12-4 to TRBJ2-7; a weak D match, TRBD2 (5 bases). This CDR3 has 13 amino acids. Trimming cost V 6 bases and J 7 bases, with 16 bases left between them. The DNA for the CDR3 is TGTGCCAGCAGCCGGGCCATACCGGGGGAGCAGTACTTC. Amino acid sequence: CASSRAIPGEQYF.

V and J are TRBV4-1 and TRBJ1-2; TRBD1 agrees at 8 bases. Germline trimming cut 2 bases from V and 1 base from J; bases unmatched to any gene: 6. The CDR3 runs 16 residues. Germline V lookup: CDR1 MGHRA, CDR2 YSYEKL. The DNA for the CDR3 is TGCGCCAGCAGCCAAAATCTACAGGGGGTTAACTATGGCTACACCTTC. It encodes CASSQNLQGVNYGYTF.

This clonotype was counted only a few times. V usage is TRBV12-3 or TRBV12-4 and J usage is TRBJ1-5, with 9 bases that match TRBD1. The CDR3 totals 14 residues. V shed 6 bases, J shed 6 bases, and the junction held 6 bases outside the gene matches. The CDR3, as DNA: TGTGCCAGCAGGCAGGGACAGGGTGGTCAGCCCCAGCATTTT. Encoded protein: CASRQGQGGQPQHF.

This clonotype was seen a few times. The chain combines TRBV6-5 with TRBJ2-1; D is uncertain. The V end was cut by 0 bases, the J end by 9 bases, with 9 bases between. Germline CDR1 and CDR2: MNHEY and SVGAGI. This CDR3 is built from 13 residues. CDR3 nucleotide sequence: TGTGCCAGCAGTTACTCCCTATCTAGTGAGCAGTTCTTC. It specifies CASSYSLSSEQFF.

The CDR3 loop reads CASSQEGGPHSQETQYF. In DNA form, the CDR3 reads TGTGCCAGCAGCCAAGAAGGGGGACCCCACTCTCAAGAGACCCAGTACTTC. The chain combines TRBV4-2 with TRBJ2-5; D may be TRBD1 (6 bases). CDR1 is LGHNA and CDR2 is YNFKEQ in the germline V gene. This CDR3 is built from 17 residues. V lost 0 bases to trimming and J lost 2 bases, with 16 bases between them.

The J gene is TRBJ1-4, the V gene TRBV5-1; D is perhaps TRBD1 (5 bases). V lost 0 bases to trimming and J lost 2 bases, with 5 bases between them. CDR3 size: 14 residues. Germline CDR1 SGHRS, CDR2 YFSETQ. CDR3 coding DNA: TGCGCCAGCAGCTTGGACAGGACTAATGAAAAACTGTTTTTT. It codes for CASSLDRTNEKLFF.

This clonotype was observed a handful of times. The chain is built from TRBV5-5 and TRBJ1-1; no firm D call. The germline V gene has CDR1 SGHKS and CDR2 YYEKEE (reference sequence). The CDR3 has 11 residues. The V gene lost 1 base and the J gene lost 9 bases, with 7 bases spanning the gap. CDR3 region: CASSLRDQAFF. DNA of the CDR3: TGTGCCAGCAGCTTGAGGGATCAAGCTTTCTTT.